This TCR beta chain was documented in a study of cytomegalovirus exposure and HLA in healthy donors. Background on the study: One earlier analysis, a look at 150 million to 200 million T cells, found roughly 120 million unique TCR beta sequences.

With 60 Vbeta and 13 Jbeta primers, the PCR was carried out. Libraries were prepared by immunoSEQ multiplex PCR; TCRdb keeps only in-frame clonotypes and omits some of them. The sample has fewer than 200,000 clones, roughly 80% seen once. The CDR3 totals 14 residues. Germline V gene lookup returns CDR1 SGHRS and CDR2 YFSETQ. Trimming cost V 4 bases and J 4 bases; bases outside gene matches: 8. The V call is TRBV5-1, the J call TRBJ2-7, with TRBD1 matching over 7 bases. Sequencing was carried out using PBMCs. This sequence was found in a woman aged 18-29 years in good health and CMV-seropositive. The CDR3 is CASSNNRDSYEQYF. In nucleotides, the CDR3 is TGCGCCAGCAGCAACAACCGGGACAGTTACGAGCAGTACTTC. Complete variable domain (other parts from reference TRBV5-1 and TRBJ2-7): KAGVTQTPRYLIKTRGQQVTLSCSPISGHRSVSWYQQTPGQGLQFLFEYFSETQRNKGNFPGRFSGRQFSNSRSEMNVSTLELGDSALYLCASSNNRDSYEQYFGPGTRLTVT.